In this sample, the clone carrying this T cell receptor beta chain turned up many times. The target antigen is unknown. Employing constant-segment primers, 5'RACE generated TCR alpha and TCR beta cDNA libraries bearing sample barcodes and UMIs. TCRdb reanalysed the 5' RACE reads using MiXCR and keeps one entry per CDR3 protein. Of roughly 450,000 distinct CDR3 sequences detected, over 15% appear once; the ten largest clones hold around a fifth. This sample stems from a study of T-cell memory formation after mild COVID-19. Study-wide results and limits: CD4+ contracting clones were found mainly in CM and EM, and CD8+ ones in EMRA.

Sequenced sample: PBMCs or a T cell subset sorted from them (not recorded which). The receptor's source is a man between 18 and 29 years old who had mild COVID-19 (a few samples of this study predate the infection). Cell type and time point are not known.

CDR3 in DNA: TGTGCCAGCAGGTCACTAGCGGGCGGGGAGACCCAGTACTTC. This translates into CASRSLAGGETQYF. The genes are TRBV11-2 and TRBJ2-5; 9 nucleotides line up with TRBD2. This CDR3 region has 14 residues. Looked up from germline, CDR1 is SGHAT and CDR2 is FQNNGV. V dropped 6 bases and J dropped 5; count of bases not matched to a gene: 7.